Each of the 12 T cell receptor beta chains below was sequenced from the same sample in a study of T cell changes during pregnancy in multiple sclerosis. Sequenced by immunoSEQ multiplex PCR; TCRdb stores in-frame clones only, minus some. The sample includes roughly 50,000 clones, roughly nine tenths of them seen just once. Source: CD8+ T cells from peripheral blood mononuclear cells, taken in the second trimester of pregnancy. These receptors were taken from a female donor with multiple sclerosis, enrolled in a pregnancy study.

The chain joins TRBV5-8 to TRBJ2-1; TRBD1 aligns across 8 bases. The germline gives CDR1 SGHTS, CDR2 YDEGEE. Trimming cost V 1 base and J 4 bases; bases outside gene matches: 13. This CDR3 has 18 residues. CDR3: CASSLTPNPGTGYNEQFF. The CDR3 DNA follows: TGTGCCAGCAGCTTGACACCTAACCCCGGGACAGGTTACAATGAGCAGTTCTTC.

This chain joins TRBV29-1 and TRBJ1-3, with 7 bases lining up with TRBD1. The CDR3 contains 17 residues. J was trimmed by 3 bases and V by 7 bases; bases with no gene match: 18. Germline-derived CDR1 and CDR2 are SQVTM and ANQGSEA. CDR3 nucleotides: TGCAGCGCACTATCGGGCAGGGGGGATCCTCATGGAAACACCATATATTTT. It yields the protein CSALSGRGDPHGNTIYF.

CDR3: CASSLREAGGPDTQYF. The CDR3 bases are TGTGCCAGCAGCTTAAGAGAAGCGGGGGGGCCCGATACGCAGTATTTT. The J gene is TRBJ2-3, the V gene TRBV7-3; 10 bases are shared with TRBD2. The CDR3 loop spans 16 amino acids. Unmatched junction bases numbered 7, after V lost 1 base and J lost 6 bases. CDR1 SGHTA and CDR2 FQGTGA come from the germline V gene. The full variable domain, its missing parts supplied by reference TRBV7-3 and TRBJ2-3, is GAGVSQTPSNKVTEKGKYVELRCDPISGHTALYWYRQSLGQGPEFLIYFQGTGAADDSGLPNDRFFAVRPEGSVSTLKIQRTERGDSAVYLCASSLREAGGPDTQYFGPGTRLTVL.

The count of this clone is one. This chain joins TRBV7-9 and TRBJ2-1; weak D call: TRBD2 (5 bases). Germline V gene lookup returns CDR1 SEHNR and CDR2 FQNEAQ (reference sequence). The CDR3 is 15 residues long. Trimming shortened V by 1 base and J by 5 bases, and 12 bases separated the two germline ends. CDR3 sequence reads: CASSLVGSADNEQFF. CDR3 coding DNA: TGTGCCAGCAGCTTAGTGGGGAGTGCTGACAATGAGCAGTTCTTC.

V gene TRBV5-1 combines with J gene TRBJ1-2, with 7 bases fitting TRBD1. The J segment lost 3 bases and the V segment lost 4 bases, leaving 12 bases of the junction unmatched. CDR3 length: 16 amino acids. Per germline, CDR1 SGHRS and CDR2 YFSETQ. CDR3 amino acids: CASSSTDRRADYGYTF. The CDR3 nucleotides are TGCGCCAGCAGCAGCACGGACAGGCGCGCCGACTATGGCTACACCTTC.

This clone was detected only a few times. Other DNA sequences in this sample translate to the same CDR3. The genes are TRBV6-4 and TRBJ2-3; 11 bases are shared with TRBD2. Germline V lookup: CDR1 MRHNA, CDR2 SNTAGT. CDR3 length equals 15 residues. J lost 4 bases, V lost 0 bases, and 0 bases had no gene match. As DNA, the CDR3 is TGTGCCAGCAGTGACTCTAGCGGGGGGGCAGATACGCAGTATTTT. It yields the protein CASSDSSGGADTQYF.

This clone was observed once. This CDR3 is CASSEGQTTGELFF. In DNA form, the CDR3 reads TGTGCCAGCAGTGAGGGACAGACCACCGGGGAGCTGTTTTTT. The gene calls are TRBV6-1 and TRBJ2-2, with TRBD1 matching 7 bases. Germline-derived CDR1 and CDR2 are MNHNS and SASEGT. The V gene end was trimmed by 3 bases and the J gene end by 4 bases; junction bases not matched to a gene: 2. This CDR3 contains 14 residues.

CDR3 in amino acids: CATSRNSGGYTF. CDR3 sequence (DNA): TGTGCCACCAGCAGAAACTCGGGTGGCTACACCTTC. This chain connects TRBV15 to TRBJ1-2; D call uncertain. Germline CDR1 reads LNHNV; CDR2 reads YYDKDF (reference sequence). V lost 2 bases and J 7 bases, leaving 8 bases between the germline ends. This CDR3 spans 12 amino acids.

This clone occurred once. The V gene is TRBV15, the J gene TRBJ2-7; a possible D gene is TRBD1 (5 bases). Germline V gene sequence: CDR1 LNHNV, CDR2 YYDKDF (reference sequence). The CDR3 has 15 amino acids. Trimming removed 1 base from V and 4 bases from J, with 14 bases in between. The DNA of the CDR3 is TGTGCCACCAGCAGAGGGACACAGTTGACGTACGAGCAGTACTTC. It translates to CATSRGTQLTYEQYF.

The chain uses TRBV7-2 and TRBJ2-7, with 9 bases that match TRBD1. The germline V gene encodes CDR1 SGHTA and CDR2 FQGNSA. Trimming cost V 5 bases and J 3 bases; bases outside gene matches: 5. This CDR3 region has 14 residues. The chain's CDR3 is CASSTGTGLYEQYF. The CDR3 DNA sequence: TGTGCCAGCAGCACCGGGACAGGGCTCTACGAGCAGTACTTC.

This clone was seen only a few times. J is TRBJ1-1 and V is TRBV15; 7 bases match TRBD1. The V segment lost 4 bases and the J segment 5 bases; nucleotides outside the gene matches: 10. The CDR3 extends over 15 amino acids. The germline CDR1 and CDR2 sequences are LNHNV and YYDKDF (reference sequence). The CDR3 nucleotides are TGTGCCACCAGCAAAACAGGGGAGGTGATAACTGAAGCTTTCTTT. Its translation: CATSKTGEVITEAFF.

Only one count was recorded for this clone. J is TRBJ1-2 and V is TRBV27; 8 bases align to TRBD1. Germline V lookup: CDR1 MNHEY, CDR2 SMNVEV (reference sequence). The CDR3 runs to 14 residues. With V trimmed by 6 bases and J by 7 bases, 10 bases remained unmatched. The CDR3 DNA reads as TGTGCCAGCAGACTAGTATCAGGGGGCACTGGCTACACCTTC. This sequence encodes CASRLVSGGTGYTF.